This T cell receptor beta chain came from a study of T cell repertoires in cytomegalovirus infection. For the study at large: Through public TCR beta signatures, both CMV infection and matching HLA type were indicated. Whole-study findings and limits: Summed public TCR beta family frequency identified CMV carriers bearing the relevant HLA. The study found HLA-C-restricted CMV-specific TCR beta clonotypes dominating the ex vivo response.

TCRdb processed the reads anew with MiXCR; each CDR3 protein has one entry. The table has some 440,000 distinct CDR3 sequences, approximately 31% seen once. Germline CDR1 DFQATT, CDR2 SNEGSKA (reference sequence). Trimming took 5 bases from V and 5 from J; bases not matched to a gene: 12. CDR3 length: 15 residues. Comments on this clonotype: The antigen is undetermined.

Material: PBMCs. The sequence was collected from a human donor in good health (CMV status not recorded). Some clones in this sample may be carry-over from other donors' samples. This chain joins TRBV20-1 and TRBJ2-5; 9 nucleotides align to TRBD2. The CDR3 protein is CSACQAGGRGETQYF. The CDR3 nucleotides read TGCAGTGCTTGCCAAGCGGGGGGCCGGGGGGAGACCCAGTACTTC.